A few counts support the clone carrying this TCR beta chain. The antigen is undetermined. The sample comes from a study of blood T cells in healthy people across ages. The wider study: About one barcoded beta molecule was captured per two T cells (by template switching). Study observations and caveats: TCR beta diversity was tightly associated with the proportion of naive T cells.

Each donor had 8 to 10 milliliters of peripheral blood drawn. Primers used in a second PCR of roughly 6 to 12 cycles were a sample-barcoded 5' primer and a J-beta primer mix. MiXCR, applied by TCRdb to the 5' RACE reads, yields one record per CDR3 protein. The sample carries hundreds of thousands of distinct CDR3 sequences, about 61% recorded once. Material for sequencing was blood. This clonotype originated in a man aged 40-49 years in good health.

CDR3 sequence reads: CASSFGTGTPSTDTQYF. CDR3 nucleotide sequence: TGCGCCAGCAGCTTTGGCACCGGGACCCCGAGCACAGATACGCAGTATTTT. The chain carries TRBV5-1 and TRBJ2-3; D tentatively reads TRBD1 or TRBD2 (5 bases each). The ends were cut back, 2 bases at V and 0 bases at J, with 16 bases in the middle. The CDR3 consists of 17 residues. Germline V gene data show CDR1 as SGHRS and CDR2 as YFSETQ.